This TCR beta chain was recorded in a study of blood T cell repertoires in COVID-19. The wider study: Both acute and convalescent COVID-19 samples were obtained from the United States, Italy and Spain. The analysed material was cDNA or gDNA that came from T cells, B-cell-depleted T cells, or PBMCs.

Per the study methods: Amplification of reference gene primers was used by the study to estimate nucleated cell counts. Produced via immunoSEQ multiplex PCR; TCRdb's table is partial and in-frame only. That table is the source of V, J and clone size, and D and trimming were worked out from the DNA. The table lists about 110,000 clones, 69% of them singletons, with approximately 5.9% in the top ten. The CDR3 consists of 15 residues. The germline V gene has CDR1 ENHRY and CDR2 SYGVKD. With V trimmed by 3 bases and J by 4 bases, 3 bases remained unmatched. The receptor was derived from a man aged 80 or over with acute or convalescent COVID-19. This sequence joins TRBV10-3 and TRBJ2-3; 11 nucleotides agree with TRBD1. The source material was peripheral blood. CDR3 bases: TGTGCCATCAGTGATGGGACAGGGGGTTCAGATACGCAGTATTTT. Amino acids: CAISDGTGGSDTQYF.